This T cell receptor beta chain derives from a study of blood T cell repertoires in COVID-19 (dated by TCRdb to the early 2020s). A note on the overall study: Samples covering the acute and convalescent phases of COVID-19 were provided by collaborators in the United States, Italy and Spain. The material from the prospective study consisted of cDNA or gDNA derived from T cells, B-cell-depleted T cells, or PBMCs. The samples were drawn from the first 160 participants of the ongoing ImmuneRACE study and from 1,254 subjects provided by 6 global collaborators. The repertoires were released in a freely available public database intended as a resource for research on the immune response to SARS-CoV-2. Deeply sampled blood TCRbeta repertoires from subjects exposed to, actively infected with, or recovered from COVID-19 were included in the dataset. HLA class I and class II types, where available, came from metadata supplied by the sample provider rather than from assay-based typing. The sample metadata nearly always contained a de-identified subject ID, COVID-19 status, age in years and sex. On the study overall, not on this receptor specifically: The amount of clinical and demographic metadata varied by source and participant and was provided uncurated.

About this clone itself: Its binding antigen is unknown. The sample holds no much larger clone one base away, and base qualities are not on file.

At one collaborating source in Seattle, patients were enrolled during active infection and were followed longitudinally through the course of disease. Each collaborating institution followed its own protocols to collect whole blood in K2EDTA tubes. For TCRbeta analysis, collaborators shipped samples as frozen whole blood, isolated PBMCs, or DNA extracted from either of those sample types. TCRbeta CDR3 regions were amplified from genomic DNA using the immunoSEQ Assay, a bias-controlled multiplex PCR. In the source study's methods: Within the assay, amplification of reference gene primers was used to estimate how many nucleated cells each sample contained. To quantify the absolute abundance of each unique TCRbeta CDR3 rearrangement, sequence reads were collapsed and filtered. Productive Simpson clonality was computed per sample as the square root of Simpson's diversity index over productive rearrangements. Entries here come from immuneACCESS through TCRdb and include only in-frame sequences with V and J called. Some clones fail to appear in such tables; in the studies checked, an unresolved V gene covers under half of the shortfall, and the cause of the remainder is unknown. The DNA gave D and trimming, while V, J and clone size come from that table. Present in this sample are around 300,000 clones, roughly 88% of which were seen just once. The ten largest clonotypes hold roughly 2.9% of the sample.

The CDR3 contains 23 residues, cysteine and phenylalanine counted. Only the CDR3 DNA is retained, 69 bases long and in frame from the first base. The junction carries 35 bases between V and J, which are trimmed by 0 bases and 3 bases respectively. CDR1 LNHNV and CDR2 YYDKDF are derived from the germline V gene (reference sequence). The chain joins TRBV15 to TRBJ1-2; the D gene is not confidently resolved. This TCR came from a woman in her twenties or thirties with COVID-19, enrolled during active disease. Sequenced: peripheral blood. The CDR3 region reads CATSRDSWESRAPESRAHYGYTF. The nucleotide sequence is TGTGCCACCAGCAGAGATTCCTGGGAGTCTAGAGCTCCGGAGTCTAGAGCCCACTATGGCTACACCTTC.